Listed below are T cell receptor beta chains from one sample, sequenced in a study of cytomegalovirus exposure and HLA in healthy donors. Generated by immunoSEQ multiplex PCR, the TCRdb table keeps only in-frame clones and is missing some. The data hold 110,000 to 150,000 clones, with around 73% observed a single time. Sequencing used PBMCs. These receptors all come from a human donor in good health. Each CDR3 is given with its conserved first and last residue. A D gene is named only where the DNA matches it firmly. Clone size is not always given. Where it is, it says once, few, many or a class for expanded clones.

v_call: TRBV5-6; j_call: TRBJ2-3; d_call: TRBD1; clone_size: once; cdr3_aa: CASSLGGQPTDTQYF; cdr3_nt: TGTGCCAGCAGCTTGGGGGGACAGCCCACAGACACGCAGTATTTT
v_call: TRBV27; j_call: TRBJ1-1; d_call: .; clone_size: few; cdr3_aa: CASSLASFRGGMNTEAFF; cdr3_nt: TGTGCCAGCAGTTTAGCGTCGTTTCGGGGGGGGATGAACACTGAAGCTTTCTTT
v_call: TRBV10-3; j_call: TRBJ2-5; d_call: TRBD1; clone_size: .; cdr3_aa: CAIGDRGETQYF; cdr3_nt: TGTGCCATCGGGGACAGGGGAGAGACCCAGTACTTC
v_call: TRBV5-6; j_call: TRBJ2-2; d_call: TRBD2; clone_size: .; cdr3_aa: CASSSPTSANTGELFF; cdr3_nt: TGTGCCAGCAGCTCCCCGACTAGCGCGAACACCGGGGAGCTGTTTTTT
v_call: TRBV19; j_call: TRBJ1-1; d_call: TRBD1; clone_size: .; cdr3_aa: CASSIGRQGRWRRINTEAFF; cdr3_nt: TGTGCCAGTAGTATAGGGAGACAGGGTAGGTGGAGGCGGATAAACACTGAAGCTTTCTTT
v_call: TRBV5-1; j_call: TRBJ2-7; d_call: .; clone_size: few; cdr3_aa: CASSLAPGASIYEQYF; cdr3_nt: TGCGCCAGCAGCTTGGCGCCAGGGGCCTCCATCTACGAGCAGTACTTC
v_call: TRBV4-1; j_call: TRBJ2-5; d_call: .; clone_size: .; cdr3_aa: CASSPGETQYF; cdr3_nt: TGCGCCAGCAGCCCTGGCGAGACCCAGTACTTC
v_call: TRBV6-1; j_call: TRBJ1-1; d_call: .; clone_size: .; cdr3_aa: CASSLKNTEAFF; cdr3_nt: TGTGCCAGCAGTCTAAAGAACACTGAAGCTTTCTTT
v_call: TRBV27; j_call: TRBJ1-2; d_call: TRBD1; clone_size: .; cdr3_aa: CASSLDRGYGYTF; cdr3_nt: TGTGCCAGCAGTCTAGACAGGGGCTATGGCTACACCTTC
v_call: TRBV5-4; j_call: TRBJ2-3; d_call: .; clone_size: .; cdr3_aa: CASSLEQDPDTQYF; cdr3_nt: TGTGCCAGCAGCTTGGAACAGGACCCAGATACGCAGTATTTT
v_call: TRBV18; j_call: TRBJ1-1; d_call: TRBD1; clone_size: once; cdr3_aa: CASSPAGQGNSAFF; cdr3_nt: TGTGCCAGCTCACCGGCTGGACAGGGCAATTCGGCTTTCTTT
v_call: TRBV5-1; j_call: TRBJ2-1; d_call: TRBD2; clone_size: .; cdr3_aa: CASSLGRGGASSHNEQFF; cdr3_nt: TGCGCCAGCAGCTTGGGGCGGGGGGGGGCCTCATCTCACAATGAGCAGTTCTTC
v_call: TRBV30; j_call: TRBJ1-1; d_call: .; clone_size: .; cdr3_aa: CAWRERLTGSSMNTEAFF; cdr3_nt: TGTGCCTGGAGAGAGCGGTTAACAGGGAGTTCCATGAACACTGAAGCTTTCTTT
v_call: TRBV2; j_call: TRBJ1-5; d_call: TRBD1; clone_size: .; cdr3_aa: CASSATGGNQPQHF; cdr3_nt: TGTGCCAGCAGTGCTACAGGGGGCAATCAGCCCCAGCATTTT
v_call: TRBV29-1; j_call: TRBJ2-6; d_call: .; clone_size: .; cdr3_aa: CSVLSAGANVLTF; cdr3_nt: TGCAGCGTTCTTTCCGCGGGGGCCAACGTCCTGACTTTC
v_call: TRBV5-1; j_call: TRBJ2-1; d_call: .; clone_size: .; cdr3_aa: CASSPRRGSGSYNEQFF; cdr3_nt: TGCGCCAGCAGCCCGCGGAGAGGGAGTGGCTCCTACAATGAGCAGTTCTTC
v_call: TRBV28; j_call: TRBJ2-2; d_call: TRBD1; clone_size: .; cdr3_aa: CASRNGQGINTGELFF; cdr3_nt: TGTGCCAGCAGGAACGGACAGGGGATCAACACCGGGGAGCTGTTTTTT
v_call: TRBV5-4; j_call: TRBJ2-7; d_call: TRBD1; clone_size: once; cdr3_aa: CASRSGTGINEQYF; cdr3_nt: TGTGCCAGCAGATCCGGGACAGGGATCAACGAGCAGTACTTC